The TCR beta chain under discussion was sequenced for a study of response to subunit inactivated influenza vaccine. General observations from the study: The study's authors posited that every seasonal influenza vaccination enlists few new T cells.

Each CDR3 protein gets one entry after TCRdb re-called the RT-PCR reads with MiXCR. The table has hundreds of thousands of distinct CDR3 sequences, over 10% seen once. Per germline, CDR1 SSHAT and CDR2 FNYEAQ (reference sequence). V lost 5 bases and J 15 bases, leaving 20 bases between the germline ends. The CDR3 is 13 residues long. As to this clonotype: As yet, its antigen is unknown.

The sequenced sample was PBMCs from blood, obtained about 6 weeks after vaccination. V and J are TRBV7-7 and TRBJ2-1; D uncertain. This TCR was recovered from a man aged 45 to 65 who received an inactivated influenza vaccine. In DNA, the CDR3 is TGTGCCAGCAGCCCCACTGGACCCGTAGGTCTGTTCTTC. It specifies CASSPTGPVGLFF.